This T cell receptor (beta chain) was captured by sequencing in a study of technical replicates of blood from a handful of donors. The germline V gene has CDR1 MNHNS and CDR2 SASEGT. The CDR3 sequence is 14 residues long. V was shortened by 0 bases and J by 1 base, with 6 bases between the two germline ends. Concerning this clone: This sample includes further DNA sequences coding for the same CDR3.

TCRdb keeps only in-frame clones here, not all; method: immunoSEQ multiplex PCR. The repertoire holds about 68,000 clones, with 95% to 98% as singletons. The receptor was isolated from a human donor in good health. The V call is TRBV6-1, the J call TRBJ2-5, with a weak D call TRBD2 (5 bases). The sample taken for sequencing was T cells isolated from PBMCs. This CDR3 reads CASSEAGLQETQYF. As DNA, the CDR3 is TGTGCCAGCAGTGAAGCAGGACTCCAAGAGACCCAGTACTTC.